Sequencing of this T cell receptor (beta chain) was carried out in a study of PD-1 blockade in classical Hodgkin lymphoma. The method was immunoSEQ multiplex PCR; TCRdb's version includes in-frame clones alone and lacks a portion of them. The sample shows about 110,000 clones, 89% of them seen only once. Relapses following autologous stem cell transplantation were seen in all patients, with brentuximab vedotin exposure varying. Germline assignment: CDR1 LGHNT and CDR2 FRNRAP. This CDR3 comprises 14 residues. V shed 5 bases and J shed 6 bases, with 15 bases lying between them. The specimen comprised peripheral blood mononuclear cells (PBMCs), sampled before the second cycle of nivolumab. The genes are TRBV12-5 and TRBJ2-3; perhaps TRBD1 as D (5 bases). This receptor was taken from a human donor with classical Hodgkin lymphoma. Written as DNA, the CDR3 is TGTGCTAGTGGTGACAGTCCCCCTGGGGATACGCAGTATTTT. Its translation is CASGDSPPGDTQYF.